This T cell receptor (beta chain) was profiled in a study of CD8 T cells in ankylosing spondylitis. Regarding the study as a whole: Within ankylosing spondylitis blood, a TCR beta motif made up of eight highly homologous variants appeared to be characteristic. Earlier authors reported some of these motif variants in reactive arthritis synovial fluid and blood.

Many counts were recorded for this clonotype. The antigen is unknown. Each CDR3 protein is one row after TCRdb ran MiXCR on the 5' RACE reads. The sample contains 670,000 or so distinct CDR3 sequences, around a fifth of which appear only once. This CDR3 has 13 residues. With 2 bases removed from V and 7 bases from J, the gap between germline ends came to 9 bases. Germline V gene sequence: CDR1 MGHRA, CDR2 YSYEKL. Source material: blood, either unsorted or a sorted T cell fraction (not recorded which). The V and J genes are TRBV4-1 and TRBJ2-1; D unresolved. The sequence derives from a male donor with ankylosing spondylitis. The DNA of the CDR3 is TGCGCCAGCAGCCAACGAGGAGTGAATGAGCAGTTCTTC. Its protein product is CASSQRGVNEQFF.